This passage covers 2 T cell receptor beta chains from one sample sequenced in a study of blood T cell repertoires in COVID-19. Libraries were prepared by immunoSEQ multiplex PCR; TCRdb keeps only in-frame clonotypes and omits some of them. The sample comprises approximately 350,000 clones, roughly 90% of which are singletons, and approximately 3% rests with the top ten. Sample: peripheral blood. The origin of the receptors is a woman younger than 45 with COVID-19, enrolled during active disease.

The CDR3 nucleotides read TGTGCCAGCAGTCCCCCGTCTAGAACCAGGGGAGGGACAGATACGCAGTATTTT. Protein sequence: CASSPPSRTRGGTDTQYF. The chain uses TRBV28 and TRBJ2-3; the D gene is possibly TRBD2 (7 bases). CDR3 length: 18 residues. Trimming cost V 5 bases and J 3 bases, with 24 bases left between them. Germline assignment: CDR1 MDHEN and CDR2 SYDVKM.

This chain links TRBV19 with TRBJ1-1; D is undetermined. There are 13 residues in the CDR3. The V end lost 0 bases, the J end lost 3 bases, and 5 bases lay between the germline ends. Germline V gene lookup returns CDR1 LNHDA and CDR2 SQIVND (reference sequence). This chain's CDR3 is CASSIDGDTEAFF. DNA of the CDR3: TGTGCCAGTAGTATAGATGGAGACACTGAAGCTTTCTTT.